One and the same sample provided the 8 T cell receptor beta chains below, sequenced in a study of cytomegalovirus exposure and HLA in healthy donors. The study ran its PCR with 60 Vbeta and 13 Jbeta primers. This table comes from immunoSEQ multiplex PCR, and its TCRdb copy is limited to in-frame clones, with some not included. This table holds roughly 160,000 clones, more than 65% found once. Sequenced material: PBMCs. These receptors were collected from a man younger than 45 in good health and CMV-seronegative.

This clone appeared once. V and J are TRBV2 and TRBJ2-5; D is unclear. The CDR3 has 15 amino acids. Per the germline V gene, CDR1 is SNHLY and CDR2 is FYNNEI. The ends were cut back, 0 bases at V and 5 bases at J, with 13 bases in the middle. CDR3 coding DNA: TGTGCCAGCAGTGAAGCGCTTAATAGTTGGGAGACCCAGTACTTC. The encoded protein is CASSEALNSWETQYF.

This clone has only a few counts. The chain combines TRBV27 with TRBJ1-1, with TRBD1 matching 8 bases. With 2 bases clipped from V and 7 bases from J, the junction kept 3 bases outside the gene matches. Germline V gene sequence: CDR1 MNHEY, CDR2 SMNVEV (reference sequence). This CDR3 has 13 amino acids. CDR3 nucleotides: TGTGCCAGCAGTTTAGCCAGGGGGCTTGAAGCTTTCTTT. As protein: CASSLARGLEAFF.

The CDR3 here is CASSYARQGVHEQYF. CDR3 coding DNA: TGTGCCAGCAGTTACGCGCGACAGGGGGTCCACGAGCAGTACTTC. V and J are TRBV6-5 and TRBJ2-7; 9 nucleotides align to TRBD1. The length of the CDR3 is 15 residues. From germline, CDR1 is MNHEY and CDR2 SVGAGI. Trimming at V came to 2 bases and at J to 5 bases, leaving 7 bases not matched to a gene.

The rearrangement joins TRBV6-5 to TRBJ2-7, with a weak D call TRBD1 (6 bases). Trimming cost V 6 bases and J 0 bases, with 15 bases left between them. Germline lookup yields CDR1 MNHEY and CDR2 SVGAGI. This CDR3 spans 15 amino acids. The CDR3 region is CASSRRTDSSYEQYF. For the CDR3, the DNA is TGTGCCAGCAGCAGACGGACAGATAGCTCCTACGAGCAGTACTTC.

This chain's CDR3 is CASSLGGGALVYEQYF. The DNA for the CDR3 is TGTGCCAGCAGCTTGGGAGGGGGGGCTCTCGTGTACGAGCAGTACTTC. The V and J genes are TRBV7-9 and TRBJ2-7, with D perhaps TRBD2 (7 bases). The ends were cut back, 3 bases at V and 4 bases at J, with 19 bases in the middle. Germline V gene lookup returns CDR1 SEHNR and CDR2 FQNEAQ (reference sequence). The CDR3 totals 16 residues.

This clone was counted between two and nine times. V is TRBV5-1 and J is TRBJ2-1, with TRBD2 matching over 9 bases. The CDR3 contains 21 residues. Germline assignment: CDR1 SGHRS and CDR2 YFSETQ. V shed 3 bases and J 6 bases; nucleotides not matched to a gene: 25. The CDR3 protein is CASSSPLGQTDLAGVSNEQFF. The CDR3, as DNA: TGCGCCAGCAGCTCGCCCCTTGGACAGACCGATTTAGCGGGGGTGAGCAATGAGCAGTTCTTC.

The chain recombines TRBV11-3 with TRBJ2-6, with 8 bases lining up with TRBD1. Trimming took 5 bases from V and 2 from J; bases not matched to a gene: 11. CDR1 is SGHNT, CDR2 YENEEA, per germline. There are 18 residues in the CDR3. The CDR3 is CASSPGPTGGPGANVLTF. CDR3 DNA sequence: TGTGCCAGCAGCCCGGGCCCCACAGGGGGTCCTGGGGCCAACGTCCTGACTTTC.

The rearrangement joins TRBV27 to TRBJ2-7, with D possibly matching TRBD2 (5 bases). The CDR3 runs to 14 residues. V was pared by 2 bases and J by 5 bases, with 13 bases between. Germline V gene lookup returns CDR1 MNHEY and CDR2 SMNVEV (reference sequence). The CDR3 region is CASSLNGVGDEQYF. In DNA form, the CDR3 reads TGTGCCAGCAGTTTAAACGGGGTCGGGGACGAGCAGTACTTC.